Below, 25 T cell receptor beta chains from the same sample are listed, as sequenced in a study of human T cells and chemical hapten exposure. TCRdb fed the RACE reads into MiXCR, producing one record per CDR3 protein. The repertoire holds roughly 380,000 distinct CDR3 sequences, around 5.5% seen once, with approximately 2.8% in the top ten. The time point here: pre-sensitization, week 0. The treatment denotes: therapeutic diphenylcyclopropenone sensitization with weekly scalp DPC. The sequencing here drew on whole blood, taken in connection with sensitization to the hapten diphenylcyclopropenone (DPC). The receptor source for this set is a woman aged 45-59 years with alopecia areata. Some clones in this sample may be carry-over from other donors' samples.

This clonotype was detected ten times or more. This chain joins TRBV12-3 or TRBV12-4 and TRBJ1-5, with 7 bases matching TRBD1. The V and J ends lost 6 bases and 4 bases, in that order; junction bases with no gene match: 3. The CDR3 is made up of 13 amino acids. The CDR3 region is CASSEGQNQPQHF. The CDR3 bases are TGTGCCAGCAGCGAGGGACAGAATCAGCCCCAGCATTTT.

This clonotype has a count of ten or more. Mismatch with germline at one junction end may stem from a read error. CDR3 sequence: CASREDRAPEAFF. The CDR3 bases are TGTGCCAGCAGGGAAGACAGGGCCCCTGAAGCTTTCTTT. The chain couples TRBV2 to TRBJ1-1; TRBD1 agrees at 7 bases. In germline, CDR1 is SNHLY, CDR2 FYNNEI. This CDR3 region has 13 residues.

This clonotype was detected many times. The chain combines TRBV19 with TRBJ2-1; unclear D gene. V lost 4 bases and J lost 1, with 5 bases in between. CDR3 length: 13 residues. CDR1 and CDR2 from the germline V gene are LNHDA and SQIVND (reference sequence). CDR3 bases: TGTGCCAGTAGTAAAGCTTCCTACAATGAGCAGTTCTTC. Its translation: CASSKASYNEQFF.

The CDR3 DNA reads TGTGCCAGCAGCTTAAACCAGCGGCTTTACAATGAGCAGTTCTTC. Residues: CASSLNQRLYNEQFF. The chain uses TRBV7-9 and TRBJ2-1, with a tentative D call TRBD2 (5 bases). V dropped 2 bases and J dropped 4 bases, with 12 bases sitting between them. The CDR3 sequence is 15 residues long. The germline V gene has CDR1 SEHNR and CDR2 FQNEAQ (reference sequence).

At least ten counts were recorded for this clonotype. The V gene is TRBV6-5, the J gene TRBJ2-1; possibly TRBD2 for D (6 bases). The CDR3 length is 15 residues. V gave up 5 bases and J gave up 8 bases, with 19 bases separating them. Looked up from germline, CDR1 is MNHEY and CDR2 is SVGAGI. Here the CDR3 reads CASSETTRSDDEQFF. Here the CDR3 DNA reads TGTGCCAGCAGTGAAACGACTAGATCGGACGATGAGCAGTTCTTC.

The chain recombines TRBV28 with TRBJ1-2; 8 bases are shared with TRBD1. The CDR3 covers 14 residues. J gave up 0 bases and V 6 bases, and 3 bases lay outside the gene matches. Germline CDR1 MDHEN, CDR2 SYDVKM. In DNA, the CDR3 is TGTGCCAGCAGACTGACAGGGGCTAACTATGGCTACACCTTC. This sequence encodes CASRLTGANYGYTF.

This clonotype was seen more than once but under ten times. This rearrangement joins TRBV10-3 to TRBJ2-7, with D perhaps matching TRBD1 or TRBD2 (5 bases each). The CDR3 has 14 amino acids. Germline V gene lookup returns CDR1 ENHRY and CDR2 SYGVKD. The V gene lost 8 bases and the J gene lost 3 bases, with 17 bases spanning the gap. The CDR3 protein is CAIGPSGQSYEQYF. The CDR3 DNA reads TGTGCCATCGGACCCTCGGGGCAGAGCTACGAGCAGTACTTC.

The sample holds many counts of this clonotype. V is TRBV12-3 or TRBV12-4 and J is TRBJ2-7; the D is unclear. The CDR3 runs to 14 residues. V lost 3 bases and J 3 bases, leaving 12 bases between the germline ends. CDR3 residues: CASSFGLAVYEQYF. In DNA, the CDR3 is TGTGCCAGCAGTTTTGGGCTGGCTGTCTACGAGCAGTACTTC.

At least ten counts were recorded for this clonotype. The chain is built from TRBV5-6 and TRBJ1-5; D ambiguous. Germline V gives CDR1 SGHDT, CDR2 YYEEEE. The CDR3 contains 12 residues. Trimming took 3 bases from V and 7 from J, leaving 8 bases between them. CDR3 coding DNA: TGTGCCAGCAGCTCCGGAAGGCAGCCCCAGCATTTT. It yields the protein CASSSGRQPQHF.

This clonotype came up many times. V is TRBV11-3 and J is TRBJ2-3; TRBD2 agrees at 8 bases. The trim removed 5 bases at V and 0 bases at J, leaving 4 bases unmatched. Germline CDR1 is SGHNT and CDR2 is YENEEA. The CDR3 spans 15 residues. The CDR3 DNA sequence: TGTGCCAGCAGCCCGGGGGGGGGTAGCACAGATACGCAGTATTTT. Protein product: CASSPGGGSTDTQYF.

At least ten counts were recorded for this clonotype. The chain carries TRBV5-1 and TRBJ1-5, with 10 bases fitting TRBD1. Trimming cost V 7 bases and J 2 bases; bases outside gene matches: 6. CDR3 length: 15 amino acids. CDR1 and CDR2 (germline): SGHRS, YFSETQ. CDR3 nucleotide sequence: TGCGCCAGCCGCTCCGGGACAGGGGGCAATCAGCCCCAGCATTTT. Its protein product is CASRSGTGGNQPQHF.

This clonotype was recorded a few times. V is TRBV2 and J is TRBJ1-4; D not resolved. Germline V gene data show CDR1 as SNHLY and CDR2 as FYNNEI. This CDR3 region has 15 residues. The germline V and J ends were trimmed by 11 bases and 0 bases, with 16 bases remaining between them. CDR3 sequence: CAAQNSIATNEKLFF. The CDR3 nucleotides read TGTGCCGCCCAGAATTCGATAGCAACTAATGAAAAACTGTTTTTT.

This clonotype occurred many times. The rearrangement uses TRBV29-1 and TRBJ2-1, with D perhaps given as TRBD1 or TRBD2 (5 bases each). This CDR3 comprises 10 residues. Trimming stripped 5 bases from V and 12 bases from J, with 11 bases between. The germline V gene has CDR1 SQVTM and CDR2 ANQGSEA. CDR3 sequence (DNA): TGCAGCGTTCAGGGACGAGGGCAGTTCTTC. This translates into CSVQGRGQFF.

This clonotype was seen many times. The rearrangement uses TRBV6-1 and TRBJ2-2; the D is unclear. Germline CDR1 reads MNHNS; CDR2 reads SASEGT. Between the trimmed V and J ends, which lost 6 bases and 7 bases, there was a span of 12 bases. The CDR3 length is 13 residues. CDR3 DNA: TGTGCCAGCAGCCAGAAATGGGGCGGGGAGCTGTTTTTT. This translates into CASSQKWGGELFF.

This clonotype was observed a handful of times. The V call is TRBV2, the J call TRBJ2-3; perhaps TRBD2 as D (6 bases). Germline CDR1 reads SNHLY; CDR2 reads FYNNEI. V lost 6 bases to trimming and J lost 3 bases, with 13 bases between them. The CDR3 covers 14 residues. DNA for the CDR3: TGTGCCAGCAGGCGACTAGAGGCGACAGATACGCAGTATTTT. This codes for CASRRLEATDTQYF.

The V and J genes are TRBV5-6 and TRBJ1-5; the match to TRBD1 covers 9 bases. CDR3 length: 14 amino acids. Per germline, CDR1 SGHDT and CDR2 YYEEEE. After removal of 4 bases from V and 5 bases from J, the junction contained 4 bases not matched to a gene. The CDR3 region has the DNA TGTGCCAGCAGCGCTGACAGGGGGGATCAGCCCCAGCATTTT. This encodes CASSADRGDQPQHF.

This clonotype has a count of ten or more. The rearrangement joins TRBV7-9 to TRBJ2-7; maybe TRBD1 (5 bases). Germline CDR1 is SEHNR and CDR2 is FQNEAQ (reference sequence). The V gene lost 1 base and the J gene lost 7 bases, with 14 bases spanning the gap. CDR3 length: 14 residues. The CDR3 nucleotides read TGTGCCAGCAGCTTAGAGGGCAGGGCTTGGGAGCAGTACTTC. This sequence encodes CASSLEGRAWEQYF.

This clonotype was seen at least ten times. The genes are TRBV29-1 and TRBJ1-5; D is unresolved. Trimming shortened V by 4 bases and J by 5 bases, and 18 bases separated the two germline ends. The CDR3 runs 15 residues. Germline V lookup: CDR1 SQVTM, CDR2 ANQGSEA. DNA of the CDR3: TGCAGCGTTGCTTTCAGTATAGGGCCAGATCAGCCCCAGCATTTT. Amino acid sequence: CSVAFSIGPDQPQHF.

CDR3 amino acids: CASSDPDRAGNTIYF. For the CDR3, the DNA is TGTGCCAGCAGTGATCCGGACAGGGCTGGAAACACCATATATTTT. The V gene is TRBV6-4, the J gene TRBJ1-3; 8 bases line up with TRBD1. The V gene end was trimmed by 3 bases and the J gene end by 2 bases; junction bases not matched to a gene: 3. CDR1 is MRHNA, CDR2 SNTAGT, per germline. The length of the CDR3 is 15 residues.

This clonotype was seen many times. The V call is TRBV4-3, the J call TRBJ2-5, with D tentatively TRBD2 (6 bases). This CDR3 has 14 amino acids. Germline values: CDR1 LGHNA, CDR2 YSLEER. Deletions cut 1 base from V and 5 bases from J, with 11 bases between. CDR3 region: CASSQVEGLETQYF. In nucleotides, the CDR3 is TGCGCCAGCAGCCAAGTGGAGGGGCTGGAGACCCAGTACTTC.

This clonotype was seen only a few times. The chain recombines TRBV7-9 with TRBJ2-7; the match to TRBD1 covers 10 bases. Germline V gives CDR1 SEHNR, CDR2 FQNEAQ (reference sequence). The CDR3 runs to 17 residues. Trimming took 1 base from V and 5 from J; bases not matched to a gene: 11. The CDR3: CASSLGFRGQGDHEQYF. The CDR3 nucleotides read TGTGCCAGCAGCTTAGGGTTCCGTGGACAGGGGGACCACGAGCAGTACTTC.

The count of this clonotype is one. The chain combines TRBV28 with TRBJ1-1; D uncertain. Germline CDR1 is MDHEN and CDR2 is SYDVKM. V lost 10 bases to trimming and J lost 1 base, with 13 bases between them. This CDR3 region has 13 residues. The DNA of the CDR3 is TGTGCCACCACCGGACCGACGAACACTGAAGCTTTCTTT. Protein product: CATTGPTNTEAFF.

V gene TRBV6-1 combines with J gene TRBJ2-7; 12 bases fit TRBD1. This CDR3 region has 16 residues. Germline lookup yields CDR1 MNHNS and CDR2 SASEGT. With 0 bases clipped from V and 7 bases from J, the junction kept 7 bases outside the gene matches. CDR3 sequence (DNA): TGTGCCAGCAGTGAAGCGCTGGGACAGGGGGCGTTTGAGCAGTACTTC. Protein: CASSEALGQGAFEQYF.

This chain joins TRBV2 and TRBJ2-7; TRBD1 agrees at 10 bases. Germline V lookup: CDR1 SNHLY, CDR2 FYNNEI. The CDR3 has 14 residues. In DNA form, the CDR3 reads TGTGTAACCTCCCCGGGACAGGGGACCTACGAGCAGTACTTC. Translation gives CVTSPGQGTYEQYF.

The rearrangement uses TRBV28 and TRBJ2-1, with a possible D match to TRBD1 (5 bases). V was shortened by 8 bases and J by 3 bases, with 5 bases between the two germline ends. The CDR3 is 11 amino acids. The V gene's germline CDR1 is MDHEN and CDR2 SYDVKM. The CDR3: CASQGYNEQFF. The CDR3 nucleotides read TGTGCCAGCCAGGGCTACAATGAGCAGTTCTTC.